This T cell receptor (beta chain) is from a study of shared clonotypes between healthy human individuals. TCRdb's copy holds only in-frame clones and misses some; the assay was immunoSEQ multiplex PCR. The data hold 640,000 or so clones, with 55% to 75% observed a single time. The V gene lost 6 bases and the J gene lost 0 bases, with 15 bases spanning the gap. CDR1 MDHEN and CDR2 SYDVKM come from the germline V gene. CDR3 length equals 16 residues. The clonotype originates from a woman aged 30 to 39 in good health. The chain joins TRBV28 to TRBJ2-4; a weak D match, TRBD2 (5 bases). The sequenced sample was memory CD4+ T cells sorted from blood. The sample's subset: CD45RA-negative fraction. CDR3 bases: TGTGCCAGCAGCTCCCATGGGGAGATAGCCAAAAACATTCAGTACTTC. Its protein product is CASSSHGEIAKNIQYF.